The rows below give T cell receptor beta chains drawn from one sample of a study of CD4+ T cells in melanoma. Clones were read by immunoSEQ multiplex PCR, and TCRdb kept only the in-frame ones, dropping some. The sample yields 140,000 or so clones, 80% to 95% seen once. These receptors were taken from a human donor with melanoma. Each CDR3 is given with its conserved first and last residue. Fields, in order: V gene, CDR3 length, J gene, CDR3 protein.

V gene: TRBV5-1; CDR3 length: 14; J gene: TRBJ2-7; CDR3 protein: CASSLAGTGYEQYF
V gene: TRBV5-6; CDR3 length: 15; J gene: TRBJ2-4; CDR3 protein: CASSLWYGAKNIQYF
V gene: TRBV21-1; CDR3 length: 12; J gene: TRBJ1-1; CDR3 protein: CAIGGGNTEAFF
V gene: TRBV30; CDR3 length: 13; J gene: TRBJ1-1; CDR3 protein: CAWGTGLNTEAFF
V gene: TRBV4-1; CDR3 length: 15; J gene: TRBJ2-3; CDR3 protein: CASAASGGAADTQYF
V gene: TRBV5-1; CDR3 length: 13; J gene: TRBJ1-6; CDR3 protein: CASSWTDNSPLHF
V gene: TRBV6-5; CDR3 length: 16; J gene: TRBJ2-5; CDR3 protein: CASSYSVGAGGETQYF
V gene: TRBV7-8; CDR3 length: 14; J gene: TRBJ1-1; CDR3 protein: CASSLAGGNTEAFF
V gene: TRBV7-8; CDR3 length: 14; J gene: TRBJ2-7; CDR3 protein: CASSVRRQGYEQYF
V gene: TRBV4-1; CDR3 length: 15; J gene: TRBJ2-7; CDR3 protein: CASSQGAGAPYEQYF
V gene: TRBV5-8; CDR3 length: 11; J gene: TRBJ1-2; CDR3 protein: CASSRTEGYTF
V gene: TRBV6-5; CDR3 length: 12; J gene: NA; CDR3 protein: CASSNGRYEQYF
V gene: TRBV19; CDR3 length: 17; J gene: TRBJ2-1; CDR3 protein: CASSISGGTKGWGEQFF
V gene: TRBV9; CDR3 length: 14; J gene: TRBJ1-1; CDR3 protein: CASSGVGGDTEAFF
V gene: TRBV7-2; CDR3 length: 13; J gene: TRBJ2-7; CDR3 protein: CASSLQGGYEQYF
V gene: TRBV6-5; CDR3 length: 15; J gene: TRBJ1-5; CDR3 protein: CASTSTGTSYQPQHF